The clone carrying this TCR beta chain was seen a few times. Antigen unknown. This specimen comes from a study of blood T cells in healthy people across ages. Germline V gene lookup returns CDR1 SGHRS and CDR2 YFSETQ. The CDR3 runs 14 residues. Trimming stripped 0 bases from V and 3 bases from J, with 8 bases between. A second PCR, run for about 6 to 11 cycles, used a sample-barcoded 5' primer plus a J-beta primer mix. Each cDNA molecule was tagged by a template-switch adaptor that had 12 random nucleotides. TCRdb redid the calling of the 5' RACE reads with MiXCR, one entry per CDR3 protein. The sample holds about 670,000 distinct CDR3 sequences, about 43% seen once. General study findings and limits: Correlation between TCR beta diversity and naive T cell percentage was strong.

Sequencing was done on a sample of blood. V and J are TRBV5-1 and TRBJ2-3, with D possibly TRBD1 on 6 matching bases. This sequence was found in a man older than 75 in good health. The CDR3 DNA reads as TGCGCCAGCAGCTTGGACAGGGAAACAGATACGCAGTATTTT. Its protein product is CASSLDRETDTQYF.